This T cell receptor beta chain was sequenced in a study of shared clonotypes between healthy human individuals. Broader study findings: Generally, naive subsets came out with larger estimated richness than memory subsets. Among four donors, approximately 4.6% of naive CD4 clonotypes were found in common. Sorted-subset sequencing was shown by rarefaction to be incomplete despite large depth.

As to this clone: Its specificity is not known.

Every subset's genomic DNA went evenly onto several immunoSEQ plates. Assay used: immunoSEQ multiplex PCR; TCRdb lists only in-frame clones, some missing. The sample carries millions of clones, around nine tenths recorded once. The length of the CDR3 is 14 residues. V lost 6 bases, J lost 1 base, and 12 bases lay in between. CDR1 is WNHNN and CDR2 is SYGVQD in the germline V gene (reference sequence). Sequenced material: naive CD4+ T cells sorted from blood. Subset denoted: CD45RA+ positively selected. This TCR was recovered from a man between 18 and 29 years old in good health. This chain connects TRBV10-1 to TRBJ1-1; possibly TRBD1 for D (5 bases). CDR3 region: CASSAGLGNTEAFF. In DNA, the CDR3 is TGCGCCAGCAGCGCAGGGTTAGGGAACACTGAAGCTTTCTTT.